This entry is about one TCR beta chain. What it binds is unknown. Treatment described: oral pan-JAK inhibitor, 5-10 mg twice daily. The sample originates from a study of CD8+ T cells in alopecia areata. Whole-study results and caveats: Scalp repertoires also include resident alphabeta T cells from normal skin.

The authors extracted RNA and reverse transcribed it into cDNA as the sequencing template. The data were produced by immunoSEQ multiplex PCR, yet TCRdb's version contains in-frame clones alone and is incomplete. Here the sample spans some 150,000 clones, 75% to 85% being singletons. CDR3 length equals 16 residues. Deletions cut 0 bases from V and 5 bases from J, with 17 bases between. The germline V gene has CDR1 SGHDT and CDR2 YYEEEE. The TCR originated in a human donor with alopecia areata. The sequencing here drew on CD8+ T cells sorted from blood, taken at week 4, from a patient treated with tofacitinib. The V call is TRBV5-6, the J call TRBJ1-2; unclear D gene. The CDR3 spells CASSLAGEPGQYGYTF. The CDR3 DNA reads TGTGCCAGCAGCTTGGCCGGGGAGCCAGGCCAGTATGGCTACACCTTC. Supplemented by reference TRBV5-6 and TRBJ1-2, the full variable domain reads DAGVTQSPTHLIKTRGQQVTLRCSPKSGHDTVSWYQQALGQGPQFIFQYYEEEERQRGNFPDRFSGHQFPNYSSELNVNALLLGDSALYLCASSLAGEPGQYGYTFGSGTRLTVV.